This T cell receptor (beta chain) appears in the sequencing data of a study of blood T cells in healthy people across ages. Overall study findings and caveats: In long-lived donors, naive CD4+ cell counts and diversity exceeded those of aged donors. As age increased, TCR beta diversity per million T cells fell in a roughly linear fashion.

Using a J-beta primer mix together with a sample-barcoded 5' primer, a second PCR was run for roughly 6 to 12 cycles. Each cDNA molecule was tagged by a template-switch adaptor with 12 random nucleotides. MiXCR, applied by TCRdb to the 5' RACE reads, yields one record per CDR3 protein. The sample has approximately 820,000 distinct CDR3 sequences; 40% to 50% are singletons. The CDR3 has 14 amino acids. Trimming removed 0 bases at V and 11 bases at J, with 16 bases between. The V gene's germline CDR1 is SGHDN and CDR2 FVKESK. The draw of peripheral blood yielded roughly 9.4 milliliters from each donor. This clonotype was detected only a few times. What it recognizes is unknown.

Sequencing was carried out using blood. The source of this sequence is a man aged 55 to 70 in good health. The chain links TRBV14 to TRBJ1-1; D perhaps matches TRBD1 (6 bases). The CDR3 nucleotides read TGTGCCAGCAGCCAAGAGTCAATTGGAGGGGGGGCTTTCTTT. It codes for CASSQESIGGGAFF.